A selection of T cell receptor beta chains follows, all from one sample in a study of T cells in Graves' hyperthyroidism and ophthalmopathy. TCRdb re-called the multiplex PCR reads through MiXCR, storing one row per CDR3 protein. The sample contains hundreds of thousands of distinct CDR3 sequences, around 14% of which appear only once. The material sequenced was blood. These receptors were taken from a woman aged 25 to 45 with Graves' hyperthyroidism that later progressed to Graves' ophthalmopathy. Both conserved end residues are trimmed from each CDR3. The order of the fields is clone size, V gene, J gene, CDR3 protein. Expanded clones get a size class; other rows say once, few or many, or leave the size out.

many	TRBV9	TRBJ1-1	ASSVFAGSDTEAF
.	TRBV5-1	TRBJ2-5	ASSSDSTQETQY
.	TRBV6-4	TRBJ2-3	ASSEGFGGRTDTQY
many	TRBV15	TRBJ1-2	ATSREVFGTETKKIGYT
many	TRBV10-3	TRBJ1-4	AISTTGPSNEKLF
.	TRBV9	TRBJ2-7	ASSVVPSDSYEQY
.	TRBV4-2	TRBJ1-5	ASSPQVEGGQPQH
many	TRBV6-1	TRBJ2-7	ASSFKPPGLAGGPRGEQY
.	TRBV10-2	TRBJ1-1	ATKLGQGVTEAF
.	TRBV7-2	TRBJ2-5	ASSLESSGRASETQY
many	TRBV4-3	TRBJ2-2	ASSQGLAGGAGELF
many	TRBV25-1	TRBJ2-3	ASSPRRGTDTQY
few	TRBV6-1	TRBJ1-5	ASSGHRDRGTELDQPQH
few	TRBV3-1	TRBJ2-7	ASSHGGDRGSYEQY
many	TRBV2	TRBJ1-2	ASSEGVLSPYGYT
.	TRBV5-5	TRBJ2-1	ASSLESGGRYNEQF
many	TRBV20-1	TRBJ1-4	SARWRQGTNEKLF
many	TRBV20-1	TRBJ2-7	SAGLDRAHEQY
many	TRBV24-1	TRBJ2-1	ATSDLPGGTTSGMGSPSYNEQF
.	TRBV7-9	TRBJ2-4	ASGGLAKNIQY
few	TRBV30	TRBJ2-7	AWSMGLADAYEQY
many	TRBV20-1	TRBJ2-5	SARPGTDLQETQY
.	TRBV27	TRBJ1-2	ASSFDRANYGYT
many	TRBV28	TRBJ2-7	ASSQTSGTNEQY
many	TRBV30	TRBJ2-7	AWSIGGYEQY
few	TRBV6-1	TRBJ2-7	ASSYSQREDYEQY
many	TRBV6-1	TRBJ2-1	ASRGTGVGNEQF
many	TRBV30	TRBJ2-1	AWTGLGIREQF
many	TRBV29-1	TRBJ1-3	SVEDVHSGNTIY
many	TRBV28	TRBJ1-2	ASSTLPRVYT
many	TRBV7-3	TRBJ2-3	ASSPPGTSGRAGTQY
.	TRBV6-2/TRBV6-3	TRBJ2-7	ASSPGTGRPYEQY
.	TRBV7-9	TRBJ1-3	ASSRADPLSGNTIY
many	TRBV12-3/TRBV12-4	TRBJ1-5	ASSLFPQPQH
many	TRBV15	TRBJ2-4	ATSRMTGGVAKNIQY
many	TRBV10-3	TRBJ2-7	AISEGLGRGNEQY
.	TRBV27	TRBJ2-2	ASSLTGNWRYTGELF
few	TRBV5-4	TRBJ1-1	ASSPNRGRGNTEAF
.	TRBV27	TRBJ1-1	ASQLNGRNTEAF
many	TRBV30	TRBJ2-7	AWSVSGEEQY
many	TRBV28	TRBJ2-5	ASSYHLKDRGDQETQY
many	TRBV6-5	TRBJ1-4	ASSYSLLGEKLF
few	TRBV5-1	TRBJ2-1	ASSLRGLRRNEQF
many	TRBV30	TRBJ2-1	AWIGNEQF
.	TRBV18	TRBJ1-1	ASSRRTVDLNTEAF
many	TRBV7-3	TRBJ2-5	ASSLSGLRLETQY
many	TRBV12-3/TRBV12-4	TRBJ2-1	ASSHTSRRGDEQF
few	TRBV7-6	TRBJ2-5	ATRSGGRETQY
many	TRBV20-1	TRBJ1-5	SARHPDRGNQPQH
few	TRBV7-9	TRBJ2-7	ASSLKPRSYEQY
many	TRBV18	TRBJ2-2	ASSPTTAGDRNTGELF
many	TRBV20-1	TRBJ1-2	SAPAAGYGYT